This is a list of T cell receptor beta chains from one sample in a study of cytomegalovirus exposure and HLA in healthy donors. Generated by immunoSEQ multiplex PCR, the TCRdb table keeps only in-frame clones and is missing some. In all, the sample yields around 120,000 clones. Sequenced: PBMCs. These receptors were taken from a man aged 18-30 years in good health and CMV-seronegative. The CDR3 runs from the conserved cysteine through the conserved F or W. D genes are given only for firm matches.

j_gene	v_gene	d_gene	CDR3aa	CDR3nt
TRBJ2-7	TRBV21-1	.	CASNRQAEEQYF	TGTGCCAGCAACCGACAGGCGGAGGAGCAGTACTTC
TRBJ1-2	TRBV5-4	TRBD1	CASSPLISTGNYGYTF	TGTGCCAGCAGCCCCTTAATCTCGACAGGGAACTATGGCTACACCTTC
TRBJ2-7	TRBV7-6	.	CASSSPETRYEQYF	TGTGCCAGCAGCTCACCCGAGACAAGATACGAGCAGTACTTC
TRBJ1-1	TRBV18	.	CASSPQATNTEAFF	TGTGCCAGCTCACCCCAGGCAACGAACACTGAAGCTTTCTTT
TRBJ1-2	TRBV11-2	.	CASSRQSTAYGYTF	TGTGCCAGCAGCCGCCAATCGACAGCCTATGGCTACACCTTC
TRBJ2-2	TRBV9	.	CASSVTSTGELFF	TGTGCCAGCAGCGTAACAAGCACCGGGGAGCTGTTTTTT
TRBJ2-1	TRBV10-3	.	CAIGASVNEQFF	TGTGCCATCGGGGCTAGCGTCAATGAGCAGTTCTTC
TRBJ1-4	TRBV5-4	TRBD1	CASSPWTGLEEKLFF	TGTGCCAGCAGCCCTTGGACAGGTTTGGAAGAAAAACTGTTTTTT
TRBJ1-2	TRBV7-9	.	CASSLVGTEFHGYTF	TGTGCCAGCAGCTTAGTCGGAACAGAATTCCATGGCTACACCTTC
TRBJ2-5	TRBV7-2	.	CASSRAGVQETQYF	TGTGCCAGCAGTCGGGCAGGGGTCCAAGAGACCCAGTACTTC
TRBJ1-6	TRBV25-1	TRBD1	CASKVSTGGGNSPLHF	TGTGCCAGCAAGGTCTCGACAGGGGGCGGTAATTCACCCCTCCACTTT
TRBJ1-2	TRBV18	.	CASSPPGVSGYTF	TGTGCCAGCTCACCGCCAGGGGTGAGCGGCTACACCTTC
TRBJ2-7	TRBV7-9	TRBD2	CASFGGGRTYEQYF	TGTGCCAGCTTCGGCGGCGGGAGGACCTACGAGCAGTACTTC
TRBJ2-1	TRBV9	TRBD2	CASSLSGASWDEQFF	TGTGCCAGCAGCCTTAGCGGGGCCAGCTGGGATGAGCAGTTCTTC
TRBJ1-1	TRBV18	TRBD1	CASSPPTAGGLNTEAFF	TGTGCCAGCTCACCACCGACCGCAGGGGGCTTGAACACTGAAGCTTTCTTT
TRBJ1-2	TRBV5-1	TRBD1	CASGAGTGHGYGYTF	TGCGCCAGCGGCGCCGGGACAGGTCATGGATATGGCTACACCTTC
TRBJ2-2	TRBV7-9	TRBD2	CASSLADGGWNTGELFF	TGTGCCAGCAGCTTAGCGGACGGGGGGTGGAACACCGGGGAGCTGTTTTTT
TRBJ2-1	TRBV27	.	CASRTGPGNYNEQFF	TGTGCCAGCAGAACCGGGCCCGGGAACTACAATGAGCAGTTCTTC
TRBJ1-2	TRBV29-1	.	CSVFIDGYTF	TGCAGCGTGTTTATTGATGGCTACACCTTC
TRBJ2-3	TRBV5-1	.	CASSFKTDTQYF	TGCGCCAGCAGCTTCAAAACAGATACGCAGTATTTT
TRBJ2-3	TRBV13	TRBD2	CASSLTTSGSAADTQYF	TGTGCCAGCAGCCTCACGACTAGCGGGAGTGCGGCAGATACGCAGTATTTT
TRBJ2-1	TRBV7-9	.	CASSLRGIYNEQFF	TGTGCCAGCAGTCTACGGGGGATTTACAATGAGCAGTTCTTC
TRBJ1-2	TRBV5-6	TRBD1	CASSWTGGRGYTF	TGTGCCAGCAGCTGGACAGGGGGACGTGGCTACACCTTC
TRBJ1-4	TRBV7-7	.	CASSLHRNEKLFF	TGTGCTAGCAGCTTACATCGGAATGAAAAACTGTTTTTT
TRBJ2-5	TRBV19	.	CASSLGNRETQYF	TGTGCCAGTAGTTTAGGAAATCGGGAGACCCAGTACTTC
TRBJ2-7	TRBV5-1	.	CASSFRPYEQYF	TGCGCCAGCAGCTTTCGTCCGTACGAGCAGTACTTC
TRBJ2-7	TRBV4-1	.	CASSQEEGLSYEQYF	TGCGCCAGCAGCCAAGAGGAGGGGCTCTCCTACGAGCAGTACTTC
TRBJ1-1	TRBV5-6	TRBD1	CASSLAGQALNTEAFF	TGTGCCAGCAGCTTGGCTGGACAGGCCTTGAACACTGAAGCTTTCTTT
TRBJ2-7	TRBV11-2	.	CASSSNNEQYF	TGTGCCAGCAGCTCCAACAACGAGCAGTACTTC
TRBJ1-5	TRBV9	.	CASSARAGSDQPQHF	TGTGCCAGCAGCGCCCGAGCGGGGTCTGATCAGCCCCAGCATTTT
TRBJ2-2	TRBV5-4	TRBD1	CASSNRGRGLGELFF	TGTGCCAGCAGCAACAGGGGGCGCGGCTTAGGGGAGCTGTTTTTT
TRBJ2-3	TRBV25-1	.	CASSKGANTLSTQYF	TGTGCCAGCAGTAAAGGGGCGAACACCCTGAGTACGCAGTATTTT
TRBJ1-1	TRBV19	.	CASSIRGLNTEAFF	TGTGCCAGTAGTATCCGAGGGCTGAACACTGAAGCTTTCTTT
TRBJ2-1	TRBV6-1	TRBD1	CASSGQGLPDNEQFF	TGTGCCAGCAGTGGACAGGGGTTACCAGACAATGAGCAGTTCTTC
TRBJ2-2	TRBV7-2	.	CASTRGGWTGELFF	TGTGCCAGCACCCGAGGGGGTTGGACCGGGGAGCTGTTTTTT
TRBJ1-1	TRBV6-1	.	CASSEIDRRNTEAFF	TGTGCCAGCAGCGAAATAGACAGGAGGAACACTGAAGCTTTCTTT
TRBJ2-7	TRBV7-9	.	CASSDSSYEQYF	TGTGCCAGCAGCGACAGCTCCTACGAGCAGTACTTC
TRBJ1-1	TRBV5-5	TRBD1	CASSGLTGDTEAFF	TGTGCCAGCAGCGGGTTGACAGGGGACACTGAAGCTTTCTTT
TRBJ2-1	TRBV6-1	.	CASSTGTPVQFF	TGTGCCAGCAGCACCGGGACTCCAGTGCAGTTCTTC
TRBJ2-1	TRBV28	TRBD2	CASRTGLAGVKEQFF	TGTGCCAGCAGGACGGGACTAGCGGGAGTCAAGGAGCAGTTCTTC
TRBJ1-2	TRBV6-5	TRBD1	CASSYRDRGAYGYTF	TGTGCCAGCAGTTACAGGGACAGGGGAGCCTATGGCTACACCTTC
TRBJ2-1	TRBV6-1	.	CASSEVLALYNEQFF	TGTGCCAGCAGTGAAGTATTAGCGTTATACAATGAGCAGTTCTTC
TRBJ1-1	TRBV2	.	CASIDASEAFF	TGTGCCAGCATTGACGCTAGCGAAGCTTTCTTT
TRBJ1-3	TRBV6-5	.	CASGSRAPGNTIYF	TGTGCCAGCGGCTCGAGGGCACCCGGAAACACCATATATTTT
TRBJ2-7	TRBV2	TRBD1	CASSVLTGTTYEQYF	TGTGCCAGCAGTGTCCTGACAGGGACAACCTACGAGCAGTACTTC
TRBJ2-1	TRBV9	TRBD2	CASSAGLGVYNEQFF	TGTGCCAGCAGCGCCGGACTAGGGGTCTACAATGAGCAGTTCTTC
TRBJ1-1	TRBV5-8	.	CASTKPGVRNTEAFF	TGTGCCAGCACTAAACCTGGAGTACGGAACACTGAAGCTTTCTTT
TRBJ2-6	TRBV6-1	TRBD2	CASSPGGTGANVLTF	TGTGCCAGCAGCCCCGGGGGGACTGGGGCCAACGTCCTGACTTTC